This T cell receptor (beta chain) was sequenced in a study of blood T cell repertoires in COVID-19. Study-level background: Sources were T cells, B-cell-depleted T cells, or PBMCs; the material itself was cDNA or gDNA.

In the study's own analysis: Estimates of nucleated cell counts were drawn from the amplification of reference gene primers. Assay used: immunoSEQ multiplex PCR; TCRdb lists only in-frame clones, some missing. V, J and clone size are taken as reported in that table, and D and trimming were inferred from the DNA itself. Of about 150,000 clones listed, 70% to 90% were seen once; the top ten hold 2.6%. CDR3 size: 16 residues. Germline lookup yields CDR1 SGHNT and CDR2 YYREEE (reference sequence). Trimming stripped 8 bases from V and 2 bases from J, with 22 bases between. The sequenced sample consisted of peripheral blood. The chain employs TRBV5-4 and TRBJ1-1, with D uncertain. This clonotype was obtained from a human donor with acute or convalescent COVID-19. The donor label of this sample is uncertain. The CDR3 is CASSVGRTGGNTEAFF. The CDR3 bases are TGTGCCAGTAGTGTAGGCAGGACTGGCGGAAACACTGAAGCTTTCTTT.